This T cell receptor (beta chain) emerged from a study of T-cell memory formation after mild COVID-19. Background on the study: In these data, TCR clusters were largely donor specific. Findings of the study overall: Pre-infection memory showed some responding clones, and this suggested that cross-reactive memory joined.

The trim removed 7 bases at V and 6 bases at J, leaving 7 bases unmatched. This CDR3 comprises 14 residues. Note on this clonotype: Its antigen is not known.

The TCR alpha and TCR beta cDNA libraries, bearing sample barcodes and UMIs, were generated by 5'RACE using constant-segment primers. TCRdb redid the calling of the 5' RACE reads with MiXCR, one entry per CDR3 protein. The repertoire holds roughly 170,000 distinct CDR3 sequences, with about 22% as singletons. The source is an adult woman who had mild COVID-19 (a few samples of this study predate the infection). Cell type and time point are not known. The chain has TRBV12-3 or TRBV12-4 and TRBJ2-1, with 9 bases identical to TRBD2. The sequenced material came from PBMCs or a T cell subset sorted from them (not recorded which). The CDR3 sequence: CASNLAGTANEQFF. In DNA form, the CDR3 reads TGTGCCAGCAACCTAGCGGGGACGGCCAATGAGCAGTTCTTC.